These T cell receptor beta chains were read from a single sample in a study of T and B cells in COVID-19 patients. MiXCR, run by TCRdb on the multiplex PCR reads, gives a single entry per CDR3 protein. The table includes tens of thousands of distinct CDR3 sequences, 30% detected once. Specimen: blood. The receptors come from a human donor who had recovered from COVID-19. Each CDR3 is given with its conserved first and last residue. Each record gives: D gene, J gene, V gene, clone size, CDR3 DNA, CDR3 protein. D genes are given only for firm matches. Clone size appears in some rows only: once, few, many, or a class for an expanded clone.

d_call: NA
j_call: TRBJ2-7
v_call: TRBV5-1
clone_size: few
cdr3_nt: TGCGCCAGCAGCTTGACGGGCTCCTACGAGCAGTACTTC
cdr3_aa: CASSLTGSYEQYF

d_call: NA
j_call: TRBJ2-3
v_call: TRBV27
clone_size: few
cdr3_nt: TGTGCCAGCAGTCCTACCACAGATACGCAGTATTTT
cdr3_aa: CASSPTTDTQYF

d_call: TRBD2
j_call: TRBJ2-1
v_call: TRBV5-4
clone_size: many
cdr3_nt: TGTGCCAGCAGCCCTGTGGGGACTAGCGGGGCGAATGAGCAGTTCTTC
cdr3_aa: CASSPVGTSGANEQFF

d_call: NA
j_call: TRBJ2-7
v_call: TRBV2
clone_size: NA
cdr3_nt: TGTGCCACTCGCCAGGAGGGGACTACAGGGGAGCAGTACTTC
cdr3_aa: CATRQEGTTGEQYF

d_call: NA
j_call: TRBJ2-7
v_call: TRBV19
clone_size: NA
cdr3_nt: TGTGCCAGTAGACCTATCCGGGACAAGAGCTCCTACGAGCAGTACTTC
cdr3_aa: CASRPIRDKSSYEQYF

d_call: TRBD1
j_call: TRBJ1-1
v_call: TRBV6-5
clone_size: many
cdr3_nt: TGTGCCAGCAGTGCTACGACAGGGTCGGACACTGAAGCTTTCTTT
cdr3_aa: CASSATTGSDTEAFF

d_call: NA
j_call: TRBJ1-2
v_call: TRBV6-6
clone_size: few
cdr3_nt: TGTGCCAGCAGTTACGCTGGCAGGGCGTCCGTTGAGGGCTACACCTTC
cdr3_aa: CASSYAGRASVEGYTF

d_call: TRBD1
j_call: TRBJ1-4
v_call: TRBV30
clone_size: NA
cdr3_nt: TGTGCCTGGAGGACAGGGCCTAACTATGAAAAACTGTTTTTT
cdr3_aa: CAWRTGPNYEKLFF

d_call: TRBD1
j_call: TRBJ1-4
v_call: TRBV5-1
clone_size: few
cdr3_nt: TGCGCCAGCAGCTTCGACAGGGCACGGGGGAGCGAAAAACTGTTTTTT
cdr3_aa: CASSFDRARGSEKLFF

d_call: NA
j_call: TRBJ2-7
v_call: TRBV18
clone_size: many
cdr3_nt: TGTGCCAGCTCCCTAGGGACGGTCTCCTACGAGCAGTACTTC
cdr3_aa: CASSLGTVSYEQYF

d_call: TRBD1
j_call: TRBJ2-7
v_call: TRBV12-3/TRBV12-4
clone_size: NA
cdr3_nt: TGTGCCAGCAGTTACCGGGACAGGGGGCTCGAGCAGTACTTC
cdr3_aa: CASSYRDRGLEQYF

d_call: TRBD2
j_call: TRBJ2-7
v_call: TRBV19
clone_size: many
cdr3_nt: TGTGCCAGTAGTTTCGGGGCTAGCGGTACCTACGAGCAGTACTTC
cdr3_aa: CASSFGASGTYEQYF